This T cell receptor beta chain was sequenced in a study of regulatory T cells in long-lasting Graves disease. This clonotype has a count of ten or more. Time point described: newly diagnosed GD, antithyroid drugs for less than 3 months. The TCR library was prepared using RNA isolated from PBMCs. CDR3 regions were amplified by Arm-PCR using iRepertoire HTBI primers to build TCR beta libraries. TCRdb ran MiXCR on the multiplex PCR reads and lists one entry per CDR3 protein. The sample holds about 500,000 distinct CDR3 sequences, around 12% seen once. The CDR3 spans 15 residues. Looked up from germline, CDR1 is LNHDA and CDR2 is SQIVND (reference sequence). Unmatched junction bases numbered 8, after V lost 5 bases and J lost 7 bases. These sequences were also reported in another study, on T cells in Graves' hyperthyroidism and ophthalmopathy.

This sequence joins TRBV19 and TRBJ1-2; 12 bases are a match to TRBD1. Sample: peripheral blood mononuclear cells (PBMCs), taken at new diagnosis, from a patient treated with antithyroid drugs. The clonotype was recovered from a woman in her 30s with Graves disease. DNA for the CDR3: TGTGCCAGTAGTCCCCGCGGGACAGGGGGCTCTGGCTACACCTTC. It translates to CASSPRGTGGSGYTF.